A single sample gave rise to the 8 T cell receptor beta chains below, sequenced in a study of blood T cell repertoires in COVID-19. The repertoire was sequenced with immunoSEQ multiplex PCR; TCRdb's copy has only in-frame clones and lacks some. The sample has tens of thousands of clones, roughly 90% seen once. Sample: peripheral blood. Receptors were obtained from a man aged 55 to 70 with COVID-19, enrolled during active disease.

The chain has TRBV30 and TRBJ1-1; D is perhaps TRBD1 (6 bases). Trimming removed 3 bases at V and 11 bases at J, with 16 bases between. CDR1 is GTSNPN, CDR2 SVGIG, per germline (reference sequence). The length of the CDR3 is 12 residues. In DNA, the CDR3 is TGTGCCTGGAGAGGGACAAAAAGGGTGGCTTTCTTT. It encodes CAWRGTKRVAFF.

The chain uses TRBV11-2 and TRBJ1-4, with D maybe TRBD1 (5 bases). Per germline, CDR1 SGHAT and CDR2 FQNNGV. The V and J ends lost 0 bases and 6 bases respectively, with 17 bases between them. The CDR3 runs to 17 residues. CDR3 amino acids: CASSLDYLGQTDEKLFF. Written as DNA, the CDR3 is TGTGCCAGCAGCTTAGATTACCTGGGGCAGACCGATGAAAAACTGTTTTTT.

V is TRBV28 and J is TRBJ1-2; 7 nucleotides agree with TRBD1. V dropped 4 bases and J dropped 2; count of bases not matched to a gene: 7. CDR3 length: 15 residues. Germline-derived CDR1 and CDR2 are MDHEN and SYDVKM. In nucleotides, the CDR3 is TGTGCCAGCAGTTCTCGGGGACAGTGGAACTATGGCTACACCTTC. This sequence encodes CASSSRGQWNYGYTF.

The chain has TRBV11-1 and TRBJ1-1; 7 nucleotides agree with TRBD1. J was trimmed by 1 base and V by 3 bases; bases with no gene match: 5. In germline, CDR1 is SGHAT, CDR2 FQDESV (reference sequence). This CDR3 is built from 15 residues. The CDR3 reads CASSFGDRENTEAFF. CDR3 coding DNA: TGTGCCAGCAGCTTCGGTGACAGGGAGAACACTGAAGCTTTCTTT.

This chain links TRBV28 with TRBJ2-7; D may be TRBD2 (7 bases). In germline, CDR1 is MDHEN, CDR2 SYDVKM. V was shortened by 6 bases and J by 2 bases, with 11 bases between the two germline ends. CDR3 length equals 13 residues. CDR3 protein: CASRPRGPYEQYF. CDR3 bases: TGTGCCAGCAGGCCGCGGGGGCCCTACGAGCAGTACTTC. Full variable domain (outside the CDR3, taken from reference TRBV28 and TRBJ2-7): DVKVTQSSRYLVKRTGEKVFLECVQDMDHENMFWYRQDPGLGLRLIYFSYDVKMKEKGDIPEGYSVSREKKERFSLILESASTNQTSMYLCASRPRGPYEQYFGPGTRLTVT.

The chain has TRBV19 and TRBJ2-7; TRBD1 is a possible D gene (6 bases). The CDR3 is 15 amino acids. The germline V gene has CDR1 LNHDA and CDR2 SQIVND (reference sequence). V shed 2 bases and J shed 0 bases, with 11 bases lying between them. The CDR3 here is CASSIRTEISYEQYF. The CDR3 DNA reads as TGTGCCAGTAGTATAAGGACAGAAATCTCCTACGAGCAGTACTTC. The entire variable domain, with the rest obtained from reference TRBV19 and TRBJ2-7, is as follows: DGGITQSPKYLFRKEGQNVTLSCEQNLNHDAMYWYRQDPGQGLRLIYYSQIVNDFQKGDIAEGYSVSREKKESFPLTVTSAQKNPTAFYLCASSIRTEISYEQYFGPGTRLTVT.

V gene TRBV11-2 combines with J gene TRBJ2-7, with a tentative D call TRBD2 (6 bases). The CDR3 spans 13 residues. V lost 5 bases, J lost 6 bases, and 14 bases lay in between. Germline V gene sequence: CDR1 SGHAT, CDR2 FQNNGV. In DNA form, the CDR3 reads TGTGCCAGCAGCACCCCGGGACTGAGCGAGCAGTACTTC. It is translated as CASSTPGLSEQYF.

The rearrangement links TRBV5-1 to TRBJ1-5; tentatively, D is TRBD1 (5 bases). This CDR3 is 14 amino acids long. Germline V CDR1 and CDR2: SGHRS, YFSETQ. V was shortened by 4 bases and J by 7 bases, with 15 bases between the two germline ends. CDR3 residues: CASSPGPGGQPQHF. The CDR3 nucleotides are TGCGCCAGCAGCCCGGGTCCGGGGGGGCAGCCCCAGCATTTT.